This T cell receptor beta chain originates from a study of T cell responses to AZD1222 COVID-19 vaccine. Study context: Samples with a second dose at about 4 or about 12 weeks were pooled together.

TCRdb keeps only in-frame clones here, not all; method: immunoSEQ multiplex PCR. The sample consists of about 180,000 clones, about 88% of them appearing once. This clone is a singleton in its sample. Its target is unknown. Study conclusions and caveats: The donor group comprised mostly white British people and more females; the analysis possibly underestimated clonal diversity. The peak T cell response came first, and repertoires were sampled only after it. Unmutated variant regions are reportedly targeted by nearly half of spike-specific TCRs.

Sequencing used peripheral blood, obtained on day 0 of AZD1222 vaccination. The TCR was taken from an adult in good health.

The CDR3 DNA reads TGTGCCAGCCAACAGGGACCTATGAACACTGAAGCTTTCTTT. It translates to CASQQGPMNTEAFF. This chain connects TRBV28 to TRBJ1-1; tentatively, D is TRBD1 (6 bases). Germline CDR1 is MDHEN and CDR2 is SYDVKM. Trimming removed 8 bases at V and 0 bases at J, with 13 bases between. This CDR3 spans 14 amino acids. Looking up the rest from reference TRBV28 and TRBJ1-1 gives the full variable domain: DVKVTQSSRYLVKRTGEKVFLECVQDMDHENMFWYRQDPGLGLRLIYFSYDVKMKEKGDIPEGYSVSREKKERFSLILESASTNQTSMYLCASQQGPMNTEAFFGQGTRLTVV.